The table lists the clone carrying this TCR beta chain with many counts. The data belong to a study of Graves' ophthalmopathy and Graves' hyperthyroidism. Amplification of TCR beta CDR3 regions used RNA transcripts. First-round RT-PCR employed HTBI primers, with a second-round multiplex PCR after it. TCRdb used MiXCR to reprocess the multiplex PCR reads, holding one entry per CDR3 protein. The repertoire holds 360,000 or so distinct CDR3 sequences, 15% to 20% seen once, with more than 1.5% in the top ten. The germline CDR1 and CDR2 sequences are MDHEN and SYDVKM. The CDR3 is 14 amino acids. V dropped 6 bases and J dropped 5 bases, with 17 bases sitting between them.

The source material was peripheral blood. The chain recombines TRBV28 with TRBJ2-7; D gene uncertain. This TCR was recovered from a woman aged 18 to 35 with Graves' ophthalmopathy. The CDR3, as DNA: TGTGCCAGCAGCTCCGTCCGCGGTGGGGACGAGCAGTACTTC. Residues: CASSSVRGGDEQYF.